This TCR beta chain was retrieved from a study of T cells in Graves' hyperthyroidism and ophthalmopathy. This clonotype was counted ten times or more. Graves' hyperthyroidism qualified as stable when ophthalmopathy did not progress within 18 months. In patients aged 18 to 65, hyperthyroidism was newly diagnosed, with duration under 2 months. PBMCs were derived from about 9.1 ml fresh peripheral blood. Germline values: CDR1 SQVTM, CDR2 ANQGSEA. The CDR3 loop spans 14 amino acids. The V gene end was trimmed by 7 bases and the J gene end by 4 bases; junction bases not matched to a gene: 10. Amplification of TCR beta CDR3 regions was performed using RNA transcripts as template. Primed by the HTBI set, a first-round RT-PCR was run on the TCR CDR3. TCRdb reprocessed the multiplex PCR reads with MiXCR, giving one entry per CDR3 protein. Of 800,000 or so distinct CDR3 sequences listed, 38% are singletons.

The source is a man between 18 and 29 years old with Graves' hyperthyroidism. The material sequenced was blood. The genes are TRBV29-1 and TRBJ2-5, with 9 bases fitting TRBD1. The CDR3 DNA sequence: TGCAGCGGGGCGGGACAGGGACGGGGAGAGACCCAGTACTTC. Encoded protein: CSGAGQGRGETQYF.